This T cell receptor beta chain was sequenced during a study of T cells in Graves' hyperthyroidism and ophthalmopathy. Points from the study as a whole: Ophthalmopathy got predicted by the model a median 6.5 months before its onset. Ophthalmopathy was distinguished from stable hyperthyroidism by 13 V-J signatures.

CDR1 and CDR2 (germline): ENHRY, SYGVKD. 24 amino acids form the CDR3, both terminal residues included. A word on this clonotype: Antigen unknown. No DNA is shown, since the ends of the CDR3 on it are uncertain; the CDR3 is the one TCRdb lists.

The TCR beta CDR3 regions underwent amplification using RNA transcripts as the source. The study used the HTBI primer set for a first-round RT-PCR of the TCR CDR3. TCRdb ran MiXCR on the multiplex PCR reads and lists one entry per CDR3 protein. The table includes roughly 500,000 distinct CDR3 sequences, 40% to 55% detected once. V gene TRBV10-3 combines with J gene TRBJ2-2; the table assigns TRBD1, which was not confirmed against the DNA. The specimen sequenced was peripheral blood or thyroid tissue (not recorded which). This sequence was found in an adult woman with Graves' disease, either hyperthyroidism or ophthalmopathy (not recorded which). The CDR3 reads CAIRAPNYGYTFGSGTRLTGELFF.